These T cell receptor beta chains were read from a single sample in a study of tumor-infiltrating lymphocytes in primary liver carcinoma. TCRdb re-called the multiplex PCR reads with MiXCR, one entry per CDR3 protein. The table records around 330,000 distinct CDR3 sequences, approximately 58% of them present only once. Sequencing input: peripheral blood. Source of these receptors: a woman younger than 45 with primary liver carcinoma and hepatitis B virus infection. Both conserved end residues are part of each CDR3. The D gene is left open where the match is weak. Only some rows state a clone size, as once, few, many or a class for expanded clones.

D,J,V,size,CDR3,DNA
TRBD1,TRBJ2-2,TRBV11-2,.,CASTYTGANTEELFF,TGTGCCAGCACCTATACAGGGGCGAACACTGAGGAGCTGTTTTTT
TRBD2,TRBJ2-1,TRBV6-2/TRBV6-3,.,CASSYPETSGYNEQLF,TGTGCCAGCAGTTACCCAGAGACTAGCGGATACAATGAGCAGCTCTTC
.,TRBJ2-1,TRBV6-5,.,CASSPPSYSYNEQFF,TGTGCCAGCAGCCCCCCTTCCTACTCCTACAATGAGCAGTTCTTC
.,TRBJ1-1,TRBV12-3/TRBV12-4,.,CASSGLGSNSEAFF,TGTGCGAGCAGTGGCCTTGGTAGCAACAGTGAAGCTTTCTTT
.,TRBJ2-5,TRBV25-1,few,CASSFGGGQETQYF,TGTGCCAGCAGTTTCGGAGGGGGCCAAGAGACCCAGTACTTC
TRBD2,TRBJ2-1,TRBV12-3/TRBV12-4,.,CVSSLGLAGAEQFF,TGTGTCAGCAGCCTGGGACTAGCGGGAGCGGAGCAGTTCTTC
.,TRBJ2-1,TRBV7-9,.,CASSFNRDDEQFF,TGTGCCAGCAGCTTTAACAGGGACGATGAGCAGTTCTTC
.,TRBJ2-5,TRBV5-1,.,CASRTSSSETQYF,TGCGCCAGCAGAACGAGTAGCTCGGAGACCCAGTACTTC
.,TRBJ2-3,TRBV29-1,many,CSVVLDMGPDTQYF,TGCAGCGTTGTTCTTGATATGGGTCCAGATACGCAGTATTTT
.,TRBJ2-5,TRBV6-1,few,CASSEAGLKETQYF,TGTGCCAGCAGTGAAGCGGGACTCAAAGAGACCCAGTACTTC
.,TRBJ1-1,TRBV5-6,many,CASSLPGHREAFF,TGTGCCAGCAGCTTGCCCGGACACCGTGAAGCTTTCTTT
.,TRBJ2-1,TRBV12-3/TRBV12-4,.,CASSLGNERFF,TGTGCCAGCAGTTTGGGTAATGAGCGGTTCTTC
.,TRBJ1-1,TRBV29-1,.,CSVEGKYTTEAFF,TGCAGCGTTGAAGGGAAATACACCACTGAAGCTTTCTTT
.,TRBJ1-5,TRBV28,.,CASSFVVLYQPQHF,TGTGCCAGCAGTTTTGTCGTCCTGTATCAGCCCCAGCATTTT
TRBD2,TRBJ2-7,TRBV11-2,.,CASRVTSGRAGYF,TGTGCCAGCAGGGTTACTAGCGGGAGGGCCGGCTACTTC
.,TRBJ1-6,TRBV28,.,CASSLGWDSPLHF,TGTGCCAGCAGTTTAGGTTGGGATTCACCCCTCCACTTT
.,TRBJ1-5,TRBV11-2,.,CASSLTIGAGEPRHF,TGTGCCAGCAGCTTAACTATTGGTGCTGGTGAACCTCGGCATTTT
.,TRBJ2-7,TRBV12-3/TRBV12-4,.,CASTVTGTYEQYF,TGTGCCAGCACCGTAACAGGTACCTACGAGCAGTACTTC
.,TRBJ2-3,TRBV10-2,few,CASRGIPSTDTQYF,TGCGCCAGCAGGGGGATTCCGAGCACAGATACGCAGTATTTT
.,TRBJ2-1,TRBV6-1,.,CASSERQTYNEQFF,TGTGCCAGCAGTGAAAGGCAGACCTACAATGAGCAGTTCTTC
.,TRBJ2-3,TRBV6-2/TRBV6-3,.,CAGRCRAATDTQYF,TGTGCCGGCAGGTGCAGGGCAGCCACAGATACGCAGTATTTT
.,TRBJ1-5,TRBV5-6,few,CASSFSWGSNQPQHF,TGTGCCAGCAGCTTTTCGTGGGGGAGCAATCAGCCCCAGCATTTT
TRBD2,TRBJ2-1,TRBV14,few,CASSLQAGEGYNEQFF,TGTGCCAGCAGCCTACAAGCGGGAGAGGGGTACAATGAGCAGTTCTTC
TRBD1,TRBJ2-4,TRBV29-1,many,CSVRDRGRLAKNIQYF,TGCAGCGTTCGGGACAGGGGGCGGCTAGCCAAAAACATTCAGTACTTC
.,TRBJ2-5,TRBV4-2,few,CASSQVGGQETQYF,TGTGCCAGCAGCCAAGTAGGGGGACAAGAGACCCAGTACTTC
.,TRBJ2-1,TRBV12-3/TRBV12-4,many,CASSSDGDLRVFF,TGTGCCAGCAGTTCGGATGGGGATTTGAGGGTTTTCTTC
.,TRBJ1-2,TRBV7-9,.,CASSSEGDPRVKSYGYTF,TGTGCCAGCAGCTCAGAGGGGGATCCGAGGGTTAAGAGCTATGGCTACACCTTC
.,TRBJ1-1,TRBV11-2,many,CASSLLGGVNTEAFF,TGTGCCAGCAGCTTATTGGGAGGAGTGAACACTGAAGCTTTCTTT
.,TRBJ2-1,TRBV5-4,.,CASSDGPGNEQFF,TGTGCCAGCAGCGACGGGCCTGGCAATGAGCAGTTCTTC
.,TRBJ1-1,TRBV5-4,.,CASSFPRDTEAFF,TGTGCCAGCAGCTTTCCTAGGGACACTGAAGCTTTCTTT
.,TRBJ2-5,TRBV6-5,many,CASSTGLPPGETQYF,TGTGCCAGCAGTACTGGTCTTCCCCCAGGGGAGACCCAGTACTTC
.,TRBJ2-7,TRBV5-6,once,CASSTLGAEQYF,TGTGCCAGCAGTACCCTGGGGGCCGAGCAGTACTTC
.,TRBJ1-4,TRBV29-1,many,CSVKVHEKLFF,TGCAGCGTTAAGGTTCACGAAAAACTGTTTTTT
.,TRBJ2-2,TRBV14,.,CGSSQELARRAGELFF,TGTGGCAGCAGCCAAGAACTTGCGAGAAGGGCCGGGGAGCTGTTTTTT
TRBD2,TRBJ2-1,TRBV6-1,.,CATRAGGMASSEQFF,TGTGCCACCCGAGCGGGAGGGATGGCGAGCAGTGAGCAGTTCTTC
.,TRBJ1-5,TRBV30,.,CVWSVGGQPQHF,TGTGTCTGGAGTGTAGGAGGGCAGCCCCAGCATTTT
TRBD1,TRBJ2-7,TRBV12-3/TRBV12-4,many,CASSGTGDEQYF,TGTGCCAGCAGTGGGACAGGGGACGAGCAGTACTTC
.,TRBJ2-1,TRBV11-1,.,CASAAGTVSYDEQFF,TGTGCCAGCGCGGCAGGGACTGTGTCCTACGATGAGCAGTTCTTC
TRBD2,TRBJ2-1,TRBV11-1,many,CASRGGSERAYNEQFF,TGTGCCAGCCGCGGCGGGAGTGAGCGGGCATACAATGAGCAGTTCTTC
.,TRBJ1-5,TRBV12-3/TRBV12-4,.,CASSPGGLYSNQPQHF,TGTGCCAGCAGTCCAGGAGGGCTGTATAGCAATCAGCCCCAGCATTTT
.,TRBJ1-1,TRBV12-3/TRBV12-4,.,CASSYLGQNTEAFF,TGTGCTAGCAGTTATCTTGGACAGAACACTGAAGCCTTCTTT
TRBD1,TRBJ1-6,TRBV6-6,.,CASSRTGTAYSPLHF,TGTGCCAGCAGCCGCACCGGGACAGCCTATTCACCCCTCCACTTT
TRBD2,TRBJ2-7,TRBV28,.,CASSWTSGRPYEQYF,TGTGCCAGCAGCTGGACTAGCGGGCGCCCCTACGAGCAGTACTTC
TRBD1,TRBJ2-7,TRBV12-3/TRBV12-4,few,CASSSDRSDYEQYF,TGTGCCAGCAGTTCGGACAGGTCAGACTACGAGCAGTACTTC
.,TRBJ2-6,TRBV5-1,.,CANSLTVDSLSGANVLTF,TGCGCCAACAGCCTTACGGTCGACAGCCTCTCTGGGGCCAACGTCCTGACTTTC
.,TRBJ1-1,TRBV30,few,CAWRGKGWNTEAFF,TGTGCCTGGCGGGGAAAGGGGTGGAACACTGAAGCTTTCTTT
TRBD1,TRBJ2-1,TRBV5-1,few,CASLDRGSNEQFF,TGCGCCAGCCTTGACAGGGGAAGCAATGAGCAGTTCTTC
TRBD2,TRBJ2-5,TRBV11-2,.,CTSRLRTSGGQDTQYF,TGTACCAGCAGACTCCGGACTAGCGGGGGTCAAGATACCCAGTACTTC
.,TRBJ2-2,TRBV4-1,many,CASSQVLKNTGELFF,TGCGCCAGCAGCCAAGTCCTCAAGAACACCGGGGAGCTGTTTTTT